The 7 T cell receptor beta chains reported below all come from one sample, sequenced in a study of molecular identifiers for immune sequencing clone quantification. MiXCR, run by TCRdb on the PCR reads, gives a single entry per CDR3 protein. The table records under 600,000 distinct CDR3 sequences, about 20% of them present only once. The specimen sequenced was naive CD8+ T cells from blood, with Jurkat cell RNA spiked in. Subset reported: FACS-sorted CD8+CD4-CCR7+CD45RA+ naive T cells. Every receptor here comes from a human donor in good health. Some libraries in this study had Jurkat cell RNA spiked in.

In its sample, this clonotype was seen once. A clone one base away is much larger, so this may be a read error. The CDR3 end shows no conserved phenylalanine or tryptophan, and so a read error is likely. The rearrangement joins TRBV6-2 or TRBV6-3 to TRBJ2-7; 8 bases align to TRBD2. Germline CDR1 reads MNHEY; CDR2 reads SVGEGT. This CDR3 is built from 13 residues. The trim removed 6 bases at V and 5 bases at J, leaving 6 bases unmatched. The CDR3 sequence: CASSGGRLDEQYL. The CDR3 coding sequence is TGTGCCAGCAGCGGCGGGAGGTTAGACGAGCAGTACCTC.

A word on this clonotype: A much bigger clone sits one base away, suggesting this may be a read error. The chain uses TRBV2 and TRBJ2-5; D remains unclear. The V and J ends lost 5 bases and 1 base respectively, with 8 bases between them. Germline V gives CDR1 SNHLY, CDR2 FYNNEI. CDR3 length equals 13 residues. CDR3 nucleotides: TGTGCCAGCAGTCGGAAAGTCCAAGAGACCCAGTACTTC. Its protein product is CASSRKVQETQYF.

The J gene is TRBJ2-1, the V gene TRBV7-3; 7 bases fit TRBD2. The V gene's germline CDR1 is SGHTA and CDR2 FQGTGA. J gave up 6 bases and V 1 base, and 9 bases lay outside the gene matches. CDR3 length: 16 residues. CDR3 bases: TGTGCCAGCAGCTTAATGGACGGGGGGACGGTCAATGAGCAGTTCTTC. Translated, it gives CASSLMDGGTVNEQFF.

On this clonotype itself: A much larger clone differs from this one at a single base, so this may be a read error. This chain uses TRBV4-1 with TRBJ1-4; D unclear. The V gene lost 4 bases and the J gene lost 2 bases, with 14 bases spanning the gap. Per the germline V gene, CDR1 is MGHRA and CDR2 is YSYEKL. The CDR3 has 16 residues. In nucleotides, the CDR3 is TGCGCCAGCAGCCCATACCTACGGGCGACTAATGAAAAACTGTTTTTT. Its protein is CASSPYLRATNEKLFF.

This clonotype was counted many times. This chain connects TRBV7-2 to TRBJ2-1, with 9 positions matching TRBD1. Germline V CDR1 and CDR2: SGHTA, FQGNSA. The length of the CDR3 is 18 residues. With 4 bases clipped from V and 3 bases from J, the junction kept 13 bases outside the gene matches. The CDR3 reads CASSWGPGQGTLYNEQFF. CDR3 nucleotides: TGTGCCAGCAGCTGGGGCCCGGGACAGGGAACCCTCTACAATGAGCAGTTCTTC.

This clonotype was detected ten times or more. The rearrangement links TRBV5-1 to TRBJ2-3; either TRBD1 or TRBD2 may supply D (6 bases each). The CDR3 has 15 amino acids. Trimming shortened V by 0 bases and J by 3 bases, and 11 bases separated the two germline ends. CDR1 is SGHRS, CDR2 YFSETQ, per germline. The CDR3 spells CASSLVGGLTDTQYF. CDR3 sequence (DNA): TGCGCCAGCAGCTTGGTGGGGGGCCTGACAGATACGCAGTATTTT.

This sequence joins TRBV2 and TRBJ2-3; 8 bases line up with TRBD1. V trimming: 6 bases; J trimming: 0 bases; junction bases outside the gene matches: 11. The length of the CDR3 is 17 residues. Germline V lookup: CDR1 SNHLY, CDR2 FYNNEI. The CDR3 DNA sequence: TGTGCCAGCAGAAGCCTGGCCGGGACAGGAAGCACAGATACGCAGTATTTT. Amino acid sequence: CASRSLAGTGSTDTQYF.